What follows is one T cell receptor beta chain and its context. The sample comes from a study of T cell repertoires in cytomegalovirus infection. Study summary: TCR beta signatures that were public indicated CMV infection and matching HLA type.

MiXCR was run by TCRdb on the reads, yielding one entry per CDR3 protein. The sample lists around 450,000 distinct CDR3 sequences; roughly 12% were seen once. Germline CDR1 reads MGHDK; CDR2 reads SYGVNS. Trimming cost V 3 bases and J 7 bases, with 3 bases left between them. There are 11 residues in the CDR3. The receptor comes from a human donor in good health (CMV status not recorded). Some clones in this sample may be carry-over from other donors' samples. Material for sequencing was PBMCs. This chain connects TRBV25-1 to TRBJ2-2; D call uncertain. CDR3 bases: TGTGCCAGCAGTGACGTCGGGGAGCTGTTTTTT. Translated: CASSDVGELFF. Filled out from reference TRBV25-1 and TRBJ2-2, the complete variable domain reads EADIYQTPRYLVIGTGKKITLECSQTMGHDKMYWYQQDPGMELHLIHYSYGVNSTEKGDLSSESTVSRIRTEHFPLTLESARPSHTSQYLCASSDVGELFFGEGSRLTVL.